Below, 23 T cell receptor beta chains from the same sample are listed, as sequenced in a study of blood T cell repertoires in COVID-19. Assay used: immunoSEQ multiplex PCR; TCRdb lists only in-frame clones, some missing. The sample consists of hundreds of thousands of clones, around 89% of them appearing once. Sequencing input: PBMCs or T cells enriched from blood (not recorded which). These receptors were collected from a woman in her thirties or forties who had recovered from COVID-19.

The CDR3 region is CASSLGLAGVDEQFF. The DNA of the CDR3 is TGTGCCAGCAGCCTAGGACTAGCGGGGGTGGATGAGCAGTTCTTC. V gene TRBV11-2 combines with J gene TRBJ2-1; 13 bases are a match to TRBD2. The CDR3 runs 15 residues. CDR1 and CDR2 from the germline V gene are SGHAT and FQNNGV. The junction had 6 bases not matched to a gene; V was cut back by 5 bases and J by 8 bases.

The chain has TRBV6-5 and TRBJ1-1, with a tentative D call TRBD1 (6 bases). The CDR3 runs to 14 residues. Per germline, CDR1 MNHEY and CDR2 SVGAGI. The V gene lost 2 bases and the J gene lost 1 base, with 8 bases spanning the gap. CDR3 residues: CASSYGGANTEAFF. The CDR3 nucleotides are TGTGCCAGCAGTTACGGGGGGGCGAACACTGAAGCTTTCTTT.

The chain is built from TRBV6-5 and TRBJ1-2; a weak D match, TRBD1 (6 bases). This CDR3 contains 15 residues. Germline CDR1 MNHEY, CDR2 SVGAGI. V shed 1 base and J shed 8 bases, with 17 bases lying between them. The CDR3 spells CASSYFRGSSDGYTF. The CDR3, as DNA: TGTGCCAGCAGTTACTTCAGGGGAAGTTCAGACGGCTACACCTTC.

The chain recombines TRBV27 with TRBJ1-5, with 7 nucleotides matching TRBD1. Germline V gene sequence: CDR1 MNHEY, CDR2 SMNVEV (reference sequence). The junction had 9 bases not matched to a gene; V was cut back by 4 bases and J by 9 bases. The CDR3 has 14 residues. The CDR3 nucleotides are TGTGCCAGCAGTTATGGGGGACAGCAACGGCCCCAGCATTTT. This gives the protein CASSYGGQQRPQHF.

This clone was picked up a small number of times. This chain links TRBV6-2 or TRBV6-3 with TRBJ1-5; D remains ambiguous. Germline lookup yields CDR1 MNHEY and CDR2 SVGEGT. The CDR3 has 13 amino acids. Trimming left V 2 bases short and J 7 bases short, with 9 bases between. CDR3 sequence: CASSYAGEQPQHF. CDR3 in DNA: TGTGCCAGCAGTTACGCCGGGGAACAGCCCCAGCATTTT.

The sample holds a few counts of this clone. As DNA, the CDR3 is TGTGCCAGCAGCAACGACTATTCCTACGAGCAGTACTTC. It is translated as CASSNDYSYEQYF. This chain connects TRBV9 to TRBJ2-7; TRBD2 is a possible D gene (5 bases). Per the germline V gene, CDR1 is SGDLS and CDR2 is YYNGEE. The CDR3 loop spans 13 amino acids. V dropped 4 bases and J dropped 1 base, with 9 bases sitting between them. Drawing the rest from reference TRBV9 and TRBJ2-7, the complete variable domain is DSGVTQTPKHLITATGQRVTLRCSPRSGDLSVYWYQQSLDQGLQFLIQYYNGEERAKGNILERFSAQQFPDLHSELNLSSLELGDSALYFCASSNDYSYEQYFGPGTRLTVT.

This clone was recorded once. This chain links TRBV5-4 with TRBJ2-1, with D possibly TRBD1 on 6 matching bases. CDR1 SGHNT and CDR2 YYREEE come from the germline V gene (reference sequence). CDR3 length equals 17 residues. The V gene lost 0 bases and the J gene lost 1 base, with 14 bases spanning the gap. CDR3 coding DNA: TGTGCCAGCAGCTTGGGCTTTAGTCAGGGGTCCTACAATGAGCAGTTCTTC. Translating it yields CASSLGFSQGSYNEQFF.

V is TRBV27 and J is TRBJ1-6, with no clear D. The length of the CDR3 is 16 residues. The germline gives CDR1 MNHEY, CDR2 SMNVEV (reference sequence). V lost 1 base to trimming and J lost 7 bases, with 14 bases between them. The CDR3 spells CASSLYEPAGNSPLHF. The CDR3 DNA sequence: TGTGCCAGCAGTTTATATGAACCCGCAGGAAATTCACCCCTCCACTTT.

This chain connects TRBV5-6 to TRBJ2-7; D remains ambiguous. Trimming cost V 2 bases and J 3 bases, with 6 bases left between them. The germline V gene encodes CDR1 SGHDT and CDR2 YYEEEE. CDR3 length equals 12 residues. CDR3 loop: CASSLFIYEQYF. CDR3 DNA sequence: TGTGCCAGCAGCTTATTTATCTACGAGCAGTACTTC.

The gene calls are TRBV30 and TRBJ1-1; tentative D call: TRBD1 (6 bases). Germline CDR1 is GTSNPN and CDR2 is SVGIG (reference sequence). Trimming left V 0 bases short and J 5 bases short, with 10 bases between. The CDR3 loop spans 13 amino acids. Written as DNA, the CDR3 is TGTGCCTGGAGTGTAGGACAGAGGACTGAAGCTTTCTTT. As protein: CAWSVGQRTEAFF.

This clone was detected a few times. The rearrangement uses TRBV12-3 or TRBV12-4 and TRBJ1-2; 8 bases match TRBD1. There are 12 residues in the CDR3. V dropped 10 bases and J dropped 3; count of bases not matched to a gene: 4. The CDR3 DNA reads TGTGCCACCCCGGGACAGGACTATGGCTACACCTTC. Its protein is CATPGQDYGYTF.

V is TRBV5-6 and J is TRBJ2-1; TRBD2 matches at 11 bases. Germline loops: CDR1 SGHDT, CDR2 YYEEEE. V was pared by 4 bases and J by 10 bases, with 13 bases of the junction left unmatched. The CDR3 contains 16 residues. The CDR3 DNA follows: TGTGCCAGCAGCCTTGGAAGTACTAGCGGGGGCCGAGAGCAGTTCTTC. Amino acid sequence: CASSLGSTSGGREQFF.

In DNA, the CDR3 is TGTGCCAGTACCAACTCGGGGATCACTGAAGCTTTCTTT. Protein sequence: CASTNSGITEAFF. The chain links TRBV19 to TRBJ1-1; D is ambiguous. Germline V gene sequence: CDR1 LNHDA, CDR2 SQIVND (reference sequence). The CDR3 sequence is 13 residues long. Trimming pared 7 bases from V and 4 bases from J, leaving 13 bases between.

The chain couples TRBV18 to TRBJ2-1; TRBD2 matches 10 bases. CDR1 is KGHSH and CDR2 is LQKENI in the germline V gene. Trimming took 6 bases from V and 4 from J; bases not matched to a gene: 6. The CDR3 runs to 15 residues. CDR3 loop: CASSRLAGEYNEQFF. CDR3 sequence (DNA): TGTGCCAGCTCCCGCCTAGCGGGGGAGTACAATGAGCAGTTCTTC.

This clone was seen a single time. The rearrangement uses TRBV7-3 and TRBJ2-1; 7 nucleotides agree with TRBD2. The CDR3 runs to 14 residues. Germline V CDR1 and CDR2: SGHTA, FQGTGA. Trimming cost V 4 bases and J 8 bases; bases outside gene matches: 8. CDR3 amino acids: CASSWGGVGDEQFF. For the CDR3, the DNA is TGTGCCAGCAGCTGGGGGGGAGTAGGTGATGAGCAGTTCTTC.

This clone was recorded a few times. The chain couples TRBV9 to TRBJ2-1; 8 bases line up with TRBD1. The V gene end was trimmed by 4 bases and the J gene end by 5 bases; junction bases not matched to a gene: 11. This CDR3 has 16 residues. Germline V CDR1 and CDR2: SGDLS, YYNGEE. The CDR3 loop is CASSPRTGGIDNEQFF. The CDR3 DNA is TGTGCCAGCAGCCCAAGAACAGGGGGAATCGACAATGAGCAGTTCTTC. The variable domain in full, completed from reference TRBV9 and TRBJ2-1, reads DSGVTQTPKHLITATGQRVTLRCSPRSGDLSVYWYQQSLDQGLQFLIQYYNGEERAKGNILERFSAQQFPDLHSELNLSSLELGDSALYFCASSPRTGGIDNEQFFGPGTRLTVL.

V is TRBV7-9 and J is TRBJ1-1; TRBD1 aligns across 8 bases. Per germline, CDR1 SEHNR and CDR2 FQNEAQ (reference sequence). The CDR3 consists of 15 residues. With 1 base clipped from V and 1 base from J, the junction kept 2 bases outside the gene matches. CDR3 nucleotide sequence: TGTGCCAGCAGCTTAGGGGACAGGTCGAACACTGAAGCTTTCTTT. Amino acid sequence: CASSLGDRSNTEAFF.

The chain uses TRBV19 and TRBJ1-2, with 7 bases fitting TRBD1. The CDR3 loop spans 18 amino acids. V lost 1 base to trimming and J lost 0 bases; unmatched junction nucleotides: 11. Germline CDR1 and CDR2: LNHDA and SQIVND (reference sequence). The CDR3 region is CASSIVLEGAPANYGYTF. DNA for the CDR3: TGTGCCAGTAGTATAGTATTGGAGGGGGCGCCGGCTAACTATGGCTACACCTTC.

The chain has TRBV3-1 (or the pseudogene TRBV3-2) and TRBJ1-6, with D tentatively TRBD1 (6 bases). Germline assignment: CDR1 LGHDT and CDR2 YNNKEL (reference sequence). With 0 bases removed from V and 3 bases from J, the gap between germline ends came to 15 bases. The CDR3 loop spans 18 amino acids. The DNA for the CDR3 is TGTGCCAGCAGCCAAGAAATCCCAGGGGTCGGCTATAATTCACCCCTCCACTTT. This sequence encodes CASSQEIPGVGYNSPLHF.

The chain couples TRBV12-3 or TRBV12-4 to TRBJ1-5; no firm D call. Trimming stripped 10 bases from V and 2 bases from J, with 9 bases between. The CDR3 spans 12 residues. As DNA, the CDR3 is TGTGCCACCCGGGTAGGCAATCAGCCCCAGCATTTT. This translates into CATRVGNQPQHF.

This clone was observed once. The DNA for the CDR3 is TGTGCCAGCAGCCAAGATCAGGGGGGAGACTCCTACAATGAGCAGTTCTTC. Translating gives CASSQDQGGDSYNEQFF. The chain links TRBV3-1 (or the pseudogene TRBV3-2) to TRBJ2-1; TRBD1 is a possible D gene (7 bases). CDR1 is LGHDT and CDR2 is YNNKEL in the germline V gene (reference sequence). Trimming left V 0 bases short and J 0 bases short, with 12 bases between. The CDR3 loop spans 17 amino acids.

A few counts support this clone. The chain joins TRBV29-1 to TRBJ1-1; 10 bases agree with TRBD1. Germline-derived CDR1 and CDR2 are SQVTM and ANQGSEA. The trim removed 6 bases at V and 2 bases at J, leaving 3 bases unmatched. The CDR3 sequence is 13 residues long. CDR3 in amino acids: CSVRQGANTEAFF. CDR3 nucleotide sequence: TGCAGCGTGAGACAGGGGGCAAACACTGAAGCTTTCTTT.

CDR3 nucleotide sequence: TGTGCCAGTAGTTTTAGACAGGAGAATAATCAGCCCCAGCATTTT. It specifies CASSFRQENNQPQHF. This chain uses TRBV19 with TRBJ1-5, with D possibly being TRBD1 (6 bases). V lost 5 bases and J 4 bases, leaving 15 bases between the germline ends. Per germline, CDR1 LNHDA and CDR2 SQIVND (reference sequence). CDR3 length: 15 residues.